This T cell receptor beta chain was identified in a study of metastatic and nonmetastatic thyroid tumors. On the study more broadly: A comparison of repertoires was made across blood and tumor or nodule tissue from malignant and benign thyroid patients.

Through MiXCR, TCRdb re-clonotyped the PCR reads. The table includes more than 90,000 clones, more than 9.5% detected once. CDR1 is MNHEY and CDR2 is SVGEGT in the germline V gene. The CDR3 runs to 14 residues. The V end was cut by 5 bases, the J end by 7 bases, with 15 bases between. Treatment of any kind had been given to no patient before thyroid surgery. In its sample, this clone was seen many times. Sequenced sample: blood. This clonotype was obtained from a female donor with papillary thyroid cancer or a benign thyroid nodule (not recorded which). Some clones in this sample may be carry-over from other donors' samples. The V gene is TRBV6-2 or TRBV6-3, the J gene TRBJ1-5, with D tentatively TRBD1 (5 bases). CDR3 sequence: CASSNGDVPQPQHF. CDR3 sequence (DNA): TGTGCCAGCAGTAACGGGGACGTCCCCCAGCCCCAGCATTTT.